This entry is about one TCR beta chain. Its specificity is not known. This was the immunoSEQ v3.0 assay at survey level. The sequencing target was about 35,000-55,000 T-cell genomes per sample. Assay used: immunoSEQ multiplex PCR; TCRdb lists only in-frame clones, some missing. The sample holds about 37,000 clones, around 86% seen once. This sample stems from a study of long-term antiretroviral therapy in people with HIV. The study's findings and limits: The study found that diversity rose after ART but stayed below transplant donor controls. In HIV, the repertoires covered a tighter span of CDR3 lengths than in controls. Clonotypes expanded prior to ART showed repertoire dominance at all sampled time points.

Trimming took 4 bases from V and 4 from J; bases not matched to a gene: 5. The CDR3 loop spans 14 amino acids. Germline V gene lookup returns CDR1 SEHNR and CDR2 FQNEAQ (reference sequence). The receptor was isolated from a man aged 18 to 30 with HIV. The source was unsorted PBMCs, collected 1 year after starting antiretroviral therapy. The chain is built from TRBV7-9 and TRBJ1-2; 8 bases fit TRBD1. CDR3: CASSSDREGYGYTF. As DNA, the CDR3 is TGTGCCAGCAGCTCGGACAGGGAGGGCTATGGCTACACCTTC.